This T cell receptor (beta chain) was sequenced during a study of graft-versus-host responses after intestinal transplantation. The CDR3 is made up of 15 amino acids. The germline V gene encodes CDR1 SGHAT and CDR2 FQNNGV. V shed 5 bases, J shed 6 bases, and the junction held 10 bases outside the gene matches. In its sample, this clone was seen once. Its antigen remains unidentified. Libraries were prepared by immunoSEQ multiplex PCR; TCRdb keeps only in-frame clonotypes and omits some of them. The sample shows over 55,000 clones, roughly 88% of them seen only once. The origin of this receptor is a human donor who received an intestinal transplant. Sample: unstimulated CD8+ T cells sorted from spleen or lymph node cells, taken before intestinal transplant. The chain recombines TRBV11-2 with TRBJ1-2, with 9 bases lining up with TRBD1. CDR3 DNA sequence: TGTGCCAGCAGCCCCGGTGGAGACAGGGGGGATGGCTACACCTTC. It specifies CASSPGGDRGDGYTF.